This entry features one T cell receptor (beta chain) sequence. The CDR3 covers 16 residues. With 5 bases removed from V and 3 bases from J, the gap between germline ends came to 20 bases. The V gene's germline CDR1 is SEHNR and CDR2 FQNEAQ (reference sequence). The sample originates from a study of T cell changes during pregnancy in multiple sclerosis. Clones were sequenced by immunoSEQ multiplex PCR, and TCRdb holds only the in-frame ones, with some missing. The sample holds approximately 80,000 clones; about 95% are singletons and the top ten take approximately 2.4%. This rearrangement joins TRBV7-9 to TRBJ2-7; D unclear. Source: peripheral blood, taken in the third trimester of pregnancy. The receptor's source is a female donor with multiple sclerosis, enrolled in a pregnancy study. In DNA form, the CDR3 reads TGTGCCAGCAGCCCCCGAGGTGACGGCTTGCTCTACGAGCAGTACTTC. Its protein is CASSPRGDGLLYEQYF. The full variable domain, its missing parts supplied by reference TRBV7-9 and TRBJ2-7, is DTGVSQNPRHKITKRGQNVTFRCDPISEHNRLYWYRQTLGQGPEFLTYFQNEAQLEKSRLLSDRFSAERPKGSFSTLEIQRTEQGDSAMYLCASSPRGDGLLYEQYFGPGTRLTVT.